This TCR beta chain appears in the sequencing data of a study of early T cells in non-severe SARS-CoV-2 infection. Overall study: Chains were not paired, and sequencing was done on bulk RNA from unsorted whole blood. General study points: Sequences matched to VDJdb favored anti-spike CD8 responses, while private and CD4 specificities were missed.

In its sample, this clonotype was seen many times. Its antigen is unidentified. The CDR3 totals 16 residues. The V end lost 6 bases, the J end lost 4 bases, and 19 bases lay between the germline ends. From germline, CDR1 is WNHNN and CDR2 SYGVQD (reference sequence). Individual cDNA molecules each received unique molecular identifiers attached to them. TCRdb independently ran MiXCR on the 5' RACE reads; one entry per CDR3 protein. This table has 25,000 to 35,000 distinct CDR3 sequences, 5.7% appearing once. Sequences were obtained from whole blood. This clonotype originated in an adult who was a healthcare worker with PCR-confirmed SARS-CoV-2 infection or an uninfected control (not recorded which). The rearrangement links TRBV10-1 to TRBJ2-4, with a tentative D call TRBD1 (6 bases). In nucleotides, the CDR3 is TGCGCCAGCAGGACAGGCGACTTGTTAGCAAAAAACATTCAGTACTTC. Translated, it gives CASRTGDLLAKNIQYF.